This T cell receptor (beta chain) was documented in a study of T-cell reconstitution after alpha-beta-depleted transplantation in children. CDR1 and CDR2 from the germline V gene are DFQATT and SNEGSKA (reference sequence). V gave up 4 bases and J gave up 4 bases; unmatched junction bases: 12. The CDR3 totals 16 residues. The TCRbeta library incorporated unique molecular identifiers. TCRdb redid the calling of the PCR reads with MiXCR, one entry per CDR3 protein. The data show around 300,000 distinct CDR3 sequences, nearly 8% seen once. This clonotype was seen a few times. Its antigen is unknown. Broader study findings: As was reported, about two months after transplant, alpha-beta T cells came from several hundred expanded graft clones. Fresh T-cell production supplied most of the T-cell counts and diversity seen one year after transplant. It was surviving recipient T cells and thymic progenitors that gave some patients high TCRbeta diversity at day 60.

This specimen was peripheral blood, taken 360 days after TCRalphabeta/CD19-depleted stem cell transplant. The chain employs TRBV20-1 and TRBJ2-5; 10 bases match TRBD1. The clonotype was recovered from a female patient between 2 and 15 years old who had a stem cell transplant for Fanconi anemia, so the T cells may come from the graft donor. CDR3 DNA: TGCAGTGCTACCTTGACAGGGGGCCTTTTTGGAGAGACCCAGTACTTC. This translates into CSATLTGGLFGETQYF.